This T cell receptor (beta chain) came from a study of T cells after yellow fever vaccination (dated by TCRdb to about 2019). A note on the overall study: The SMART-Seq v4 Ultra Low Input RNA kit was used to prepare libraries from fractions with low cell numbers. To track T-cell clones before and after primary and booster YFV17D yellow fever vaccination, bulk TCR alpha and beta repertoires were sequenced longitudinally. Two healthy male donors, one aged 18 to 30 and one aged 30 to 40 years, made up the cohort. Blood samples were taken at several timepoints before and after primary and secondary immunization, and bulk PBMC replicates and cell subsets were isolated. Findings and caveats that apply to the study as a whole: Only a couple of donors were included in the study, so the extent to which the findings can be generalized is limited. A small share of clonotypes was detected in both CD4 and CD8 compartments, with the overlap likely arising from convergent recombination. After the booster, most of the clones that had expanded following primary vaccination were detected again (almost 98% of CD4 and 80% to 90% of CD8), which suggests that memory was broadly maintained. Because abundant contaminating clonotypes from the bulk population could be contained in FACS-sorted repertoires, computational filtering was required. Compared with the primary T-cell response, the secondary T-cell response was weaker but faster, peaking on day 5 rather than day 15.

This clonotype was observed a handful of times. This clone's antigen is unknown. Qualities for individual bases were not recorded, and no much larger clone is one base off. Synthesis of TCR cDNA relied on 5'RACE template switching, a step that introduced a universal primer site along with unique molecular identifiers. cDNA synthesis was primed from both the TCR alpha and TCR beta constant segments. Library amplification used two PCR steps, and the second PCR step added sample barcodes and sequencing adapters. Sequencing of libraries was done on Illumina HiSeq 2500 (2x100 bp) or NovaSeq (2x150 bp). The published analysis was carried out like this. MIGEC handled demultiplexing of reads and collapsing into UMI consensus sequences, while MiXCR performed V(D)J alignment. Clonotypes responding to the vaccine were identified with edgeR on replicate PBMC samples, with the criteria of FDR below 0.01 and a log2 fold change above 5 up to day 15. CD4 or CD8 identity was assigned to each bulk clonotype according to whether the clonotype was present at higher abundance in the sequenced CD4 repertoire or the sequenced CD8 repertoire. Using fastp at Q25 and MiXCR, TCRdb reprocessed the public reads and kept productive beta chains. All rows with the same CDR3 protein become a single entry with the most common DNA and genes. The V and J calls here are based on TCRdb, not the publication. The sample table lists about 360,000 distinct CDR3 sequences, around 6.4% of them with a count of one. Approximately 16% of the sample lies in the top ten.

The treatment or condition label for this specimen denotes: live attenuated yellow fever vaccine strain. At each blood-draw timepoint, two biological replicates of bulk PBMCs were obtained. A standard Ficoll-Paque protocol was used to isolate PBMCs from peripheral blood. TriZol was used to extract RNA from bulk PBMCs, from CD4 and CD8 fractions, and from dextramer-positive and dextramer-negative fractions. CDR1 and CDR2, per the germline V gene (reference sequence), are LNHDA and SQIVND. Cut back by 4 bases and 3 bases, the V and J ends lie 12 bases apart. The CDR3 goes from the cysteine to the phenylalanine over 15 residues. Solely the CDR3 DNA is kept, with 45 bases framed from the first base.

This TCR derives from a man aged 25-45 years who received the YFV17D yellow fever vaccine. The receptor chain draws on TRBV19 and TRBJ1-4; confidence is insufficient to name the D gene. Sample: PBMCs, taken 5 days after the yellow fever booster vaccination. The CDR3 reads CASSKVALANEKLFF. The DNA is TGTGCCAGTAGTAAGGTGGCGCTGGCTAATGAAAAACTGTTTTTT.